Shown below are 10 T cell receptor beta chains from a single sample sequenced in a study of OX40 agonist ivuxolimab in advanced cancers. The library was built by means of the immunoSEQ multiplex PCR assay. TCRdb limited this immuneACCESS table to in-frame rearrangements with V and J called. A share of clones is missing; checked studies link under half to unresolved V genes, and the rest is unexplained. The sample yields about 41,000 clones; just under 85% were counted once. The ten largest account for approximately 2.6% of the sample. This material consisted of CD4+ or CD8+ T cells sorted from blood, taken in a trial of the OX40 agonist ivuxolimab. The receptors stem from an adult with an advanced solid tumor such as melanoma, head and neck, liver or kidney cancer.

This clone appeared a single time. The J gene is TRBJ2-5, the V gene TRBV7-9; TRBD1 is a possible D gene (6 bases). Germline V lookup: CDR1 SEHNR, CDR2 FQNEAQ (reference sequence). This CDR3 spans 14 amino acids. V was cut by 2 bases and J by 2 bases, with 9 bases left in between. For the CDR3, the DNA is TGTGCCAGCAGCTTAAGGGGGATTCAAGAGACCCAGTACTTC. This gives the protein CASSLRGIQETQYF.

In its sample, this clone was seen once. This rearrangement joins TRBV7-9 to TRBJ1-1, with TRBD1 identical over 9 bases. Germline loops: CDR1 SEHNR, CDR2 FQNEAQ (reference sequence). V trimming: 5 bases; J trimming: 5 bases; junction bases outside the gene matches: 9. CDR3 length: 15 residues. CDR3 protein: CASSPRGQGRTEAFF. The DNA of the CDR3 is TGTGCCAGCAGCCCGCGAGGACAGGGGCGTACTGAAGCTTTCTTT.

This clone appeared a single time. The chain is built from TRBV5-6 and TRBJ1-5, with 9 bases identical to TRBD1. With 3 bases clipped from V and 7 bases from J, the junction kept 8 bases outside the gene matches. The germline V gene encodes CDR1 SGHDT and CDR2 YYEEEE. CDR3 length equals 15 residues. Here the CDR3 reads CASSSKDRGWQPQHF. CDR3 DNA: TGTGCCAGCAGCTCAAAGGACAGGGGATGGCAGCCCCAGCATTTT.

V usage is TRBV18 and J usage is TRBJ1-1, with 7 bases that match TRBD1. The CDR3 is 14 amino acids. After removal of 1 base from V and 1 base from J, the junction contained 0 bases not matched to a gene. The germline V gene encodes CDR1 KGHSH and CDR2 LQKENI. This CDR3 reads CASSPRQGNTEAFF. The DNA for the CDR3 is TGTGCCAGCTCACCACGACAGGGGAACACTGAAGCTTTCTTT.

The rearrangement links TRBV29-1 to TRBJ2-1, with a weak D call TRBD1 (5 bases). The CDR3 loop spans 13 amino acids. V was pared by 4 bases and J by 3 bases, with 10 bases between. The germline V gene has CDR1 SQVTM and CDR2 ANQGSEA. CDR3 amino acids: CSVARGLYNEQFF. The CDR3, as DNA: TGCAGCGTTGCTAGGGGTCTCTACAATGAGCAGTTCTTC.

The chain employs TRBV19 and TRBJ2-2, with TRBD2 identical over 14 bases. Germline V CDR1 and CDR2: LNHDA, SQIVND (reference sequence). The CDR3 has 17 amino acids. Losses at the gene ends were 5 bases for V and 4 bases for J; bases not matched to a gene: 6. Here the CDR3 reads CASSRLAGGPSTGELFF. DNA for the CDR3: TGTGCCAGTAGTCGACTAGCGGGAGGGCCAAGCACCGGGGAGCTGTTTTTT.

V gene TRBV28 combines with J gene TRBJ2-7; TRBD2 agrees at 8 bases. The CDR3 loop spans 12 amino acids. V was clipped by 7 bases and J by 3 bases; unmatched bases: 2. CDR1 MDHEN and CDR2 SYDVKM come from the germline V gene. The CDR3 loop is CASKSGSYEQYF. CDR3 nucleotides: TGTGCCAGCAAGAGCGGGAGCTACGAGCAGTACTTC.

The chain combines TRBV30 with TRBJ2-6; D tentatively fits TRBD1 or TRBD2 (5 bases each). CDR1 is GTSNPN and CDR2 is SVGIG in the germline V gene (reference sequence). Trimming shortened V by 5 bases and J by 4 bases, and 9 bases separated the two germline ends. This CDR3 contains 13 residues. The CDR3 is CAWGTAGANVLTF. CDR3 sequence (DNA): TGTGCCTGGGGGACGGCAGGGGCCAACGTCCTGACTTTC.

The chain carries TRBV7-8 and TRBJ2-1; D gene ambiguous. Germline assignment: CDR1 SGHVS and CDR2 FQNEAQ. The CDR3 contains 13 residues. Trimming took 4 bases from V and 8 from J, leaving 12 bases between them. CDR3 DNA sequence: TGTGCCAGCAGCTATTCTAGTCGGGATGAGCAGTTCTTC. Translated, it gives CASSYSSRDEQFF.

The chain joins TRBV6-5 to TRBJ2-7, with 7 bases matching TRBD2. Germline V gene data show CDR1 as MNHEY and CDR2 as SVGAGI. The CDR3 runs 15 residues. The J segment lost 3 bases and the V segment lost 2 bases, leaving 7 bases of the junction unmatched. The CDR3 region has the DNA TGTGCCAGCAGTTACAGGCGGGAGAGGGGCTACGAGCAGTACTTC. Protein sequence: CASSYRRERGYEQYF.